The 24 T cell receptor beta chains given below trace back to one sample, sequenced in a study of shared clonotypes between healthy human individuals. Profiling relied on immunoSEQ multiplex PCR, and the TCRdb table lists in-frame clones only, not all of them. The sample has 1,500,000 or so clones, about 98.5% seen once. The sequenced sample consisted of naive CD4+ T cells sorted from blood. Subset here: CD45RA+ positively selected. The origin of the receptors is a man aged 25-45 years in good health.

This rearrangement joins TRBV7-3 to TRBJ1-1; D call uncertain. The CDR3 sequence is 14 residues long. Per the germline V gene, CDR1 is SGHTA and CDR2 is FQGTGA. V lost 5 bases to trimming and J lost 1 base, with 11 bases between them. In DNA form, the CDR3 reads TGTGCCAGCAGCCAAACTCCTCGGAACACTGAAGCTTTCTTT. Translated, it gives CASSQTPRNTEAFF.

This clone was observed once. The identical CDR3 is also encoded by other nucleotide sequences in the sample. In DNA, the CDR3 is TGCAGTGCTAGACTCTACAATGAGCAGTTCTTC. Protein sequence: CSARLYNEQFF. V gene TRBV20-1 combines with J gene TRBJ2-1, with unresolved D. CDR1 is DFQATT and CDR2 is SNEGSKA in the germline V gene (reference sequence). The V end lost 2 bases, the J end lost 3 bases, and 2 bases lay between the germline ends. CDR3 length: 11 amino acids.

The chain is built from TRBV15 and TRBJ2-2, with TRBD2 matching over 8 bases. Germline V gives CDR1 LNHNV, CDR2 YYDKDF (reference sequence). Trimming at V came to 2 bases and at J to 1 base, leaving 3 bases not matched to a gene. The CDR3 has 16 residues. CDR3 coding DNA: TGTGCCACCAGCAGACCGGGACTAGTGAACACCGGGGAGCTGTTTTTT. This sequence encodes CATSRPGLVNTGELFF.

The chain combines TRBV6-5 with TRBJ1-1; weak D call: TRBD1 (5 bases). The CDR3 totals 15 residues. CDR1 MNHEY and CDR2 SVGAGI come from the germline V gene. V lost 4 bases and J 2 bases, leaving 14 bases between the germline ends. This CDR3 is CASSSGTAQNTEAFF. The CDR3, as DNA: TGTGCCAGCAGTTCCGGGACGGCGCAAAACACTGAAGCTTTCTTT.

A word on this clone: Different DNA sequences within this sample yield the same CDR3. This chain uses TRBV5-1 with TRBJ2-7; D is possibly TRBD1 or TRBD2 (5 bases each). Per the germline V gene, CDR1 is SGHRS and CDR2 is YFSETQ. The CDR3 covers 14 residues. Trimming left V 4 bases short and J 2 bases short, with 13 bases between. For the CDR3, the DNA is TGCGCCAGCAGCCCCGAGGGGTTGGCCTACGAGCAGTACTTC. Protein: CASSPEGLAYEQYF.

The chain has TRBV29-1 and TRBJ2-5; 14 nucleotides line up with TRBD2. The trim removed 4 bases at V and 5 bases at J, leaving 6 bases unmatched. Per germline, CDR1 SQVTM and CDR2 ANQGSEA. The CDR3 extends over 15 amino acids. CDR3: CSVGRLAGGRETQYF. The CDR3, as DNA: TGCAGCGTTGGAAGACTAGCGGGAGGGCGGGAGACCCAGTACTTC. Combining the CDR3 with reference TRBV29-1 and TRBJ2-5 gives the whole variable domain SAVISQKPSRDICQRGTSLTIQCQVDSQVTMMFWYRQQPGQSLTLIATANQGSEATYESGFVIDKFPISRPNLTFSTLTVSNMSPEDSSIYLCSVGRLAGGRETQYFGPGTRLLVL.

V usage is TRBV28 and J usage is TRBJ2-5, with D perhaps matching TRBD1 (6 bases). Per the germline V gene, CDR1 is MDHEN and CDR2 is SYDVKM. The CDR3 spans 12 residues. Trimming left V 3 bases short and J 5 bases short, with 7 bases between. Here the CDR3 DNA reads TGTGCCAGCAGTTTGGGGGCGGAGACCCAGTACTTC. Its translation: CASSLGAETQYF.

This clone was recorded once. The chain is built from TRBV4-3 and TRBJ2-3; no clear D. This CDR3 contains 16 residues. Germline assignment: CDR1 LGHNA and CDR2 YSLEER. V shed 0 bases and J shed 2 bases, with 12 bases lying between them. The CDR3 here is CASSQDSSGHTDTQYF. The DNA for the CDR3 is TGCGCCAGCAGCCAAGATTCGTCCGGGCACACAGATACGCAGTATTTT.

This rearrangement joins TRBV5-1 to TRBJ1-2, with 7 nucleotides matching TRBD1. Per the germline V gene, CDR1 is SGHRS and CDR2 is YFSETQ. J gave up 4 bases and V 4 bases, and 4 bases lay outside the gene matches. The CDR3 has 13 residues. The CDR3 region is CASSGQGVYGYTF. The CDR3 DNA reads as TGCGCCAGCAGCGGGCAGGGGGTCTATGGCTACACCTTC.

This clone was found once. The J gene is TRBJ2-7, the V gene TRBV6-1, with D hard to call. Per germline, CDR1 MNHNS and CDR2 SASEGT. This CDR3 has 14 amino acids. V was trimmed by 6 bases and J by 0 bases, leaving 12 bases between them. The CDR3 DNA reads as TGTGCCAGCAGCCCCAACTGGGTCTCCTACGAGCAGTACTTC. Translating it yields CASSPNWVSYEQYF.

The gene calls are TRBV10-1 and TRBJ2-1, with D perhaps assigned TRBD1 or TRBD2 (5 bases each). V was cut by 5 bases and J by 7 bases, with 21 bases left in between. Germline V lookup: CDR1 WNHNN, CDR2 SYGVQD (reference sequence). This CDR3 is built from 16 residues. CDR3 in DNA: TGCGCCAGCAGTCAGGGACGGACCCCTGTGGGGAATGAGCAGTTCTTC. Protein product: CASSQGRTPVGNEQFF.

The chain combines TRBV6-6 with TRBJ1-4; 7 bases fit TRBD1. CDR1 and CDR2 (germline): MNHNY, SVGAGI (reference sequence). Trimming took 6 bases from V and 7 from J; bases not matched to a gene: 8. The CDR3 contains 14 residues. The CDR3 sequence is CASRRGQGGEKLFF. The CDR3 DNA reads as TGTGCCAGCAGAAGGGGGCAGGGCGGTGAAAAACTGTTTTTT.

The chain links TRBV9 to TRBJ2-7; no definite D call. Trimming stripped 0 bases from V and 0 bases from J, with 7 bases between. Germline V lookup: CDR1 SGDLS, CDR2 YYNGEE. The CDR3 is made up of 14 amino acids. The CDR3 DNA reads TGTGCCAGCAGCGTAGATGGGAACTCCTACGAGCAGTACTTC. Its translation: CASSVDGNSYEQYF. Together with reference TRBV9 and TRBJ2-7, the CDR3 gives the full variable domain: DSGVTQTPKHLITATGQRVTLRCSPRSGDLSVYWYQQSLDQGLQFLIQYYNGEERAKGNILERFSAQQFPDLHSELNLSSLELGDSALYFCASSVDGNSYEQYFGPGTRLTVT.

This clone appeared a single time. The V call is TRBV6-1, the J call TRBJ2-1, with D perhaps given as TRBD1 or TRBD2 (5 bases each). Germline values: CDR1 MNHNS, CDR2 SASEGT. The CDR3 runs 13 residues. V was shortened by 10 bases and J by 8 bases, with 18 bases between the two germline ends. CDR3 sequence: CATYSPQGHEQFF. CDR3 in DNA: TGTGCCACCTACTCCCCTCAGGGACATGAGCAGTTCTTC.

V usage is TRBV9 and J usage is TRBJ2-1, with 7 bases matching TRBD1. The V gene's germline CDR1 is SGDLS and CDR2 YYNGEE. With V trimmed by 4 bases and J by 7 bases, 11 bases remained unmatched. The CDR3 spans 15 residues. Here the CDR3 reads CASSPDRVSTNEQFF. The DNA for the CDR3 is TGTGCCAGCAGCCCAGACAGGGTCTCTACAAATGAGCAGTTCTTC.

The chain carries TRBV18 and TRBJ1-2; unclear D gene. CDR3 length: 17 residues. The germline gives CDR1 KGHSH, CDR2 LQKENI. Trimming left V 3 bases short and J 8 bases short, with 25 bases between. The CDR3 sequence: CASSPGFIDARAGGYTF. In DNA, the CDR3 is TGTGCCAGCTCACCCGGTTTTATCGACGCGCGGGCCGGGGGCTACACCTTC. The variable domain in full, completed from reference TRBV18 and TRBJ1-2, reads NAGVMQNPRHLVRRRGQEARLRCSPMKGHSHVYWYRQLPEEGLKFMVYLQKENIIDESGMPKERFSAEFPKEGPSILRIQQVVRGDSAAYFCASSPGFIDARAGGYTFGSGTRLTVV.

The chain has TRBV10-2 and TRBJ1-1, with D uncertain. V was clipped by 3 bases and J by 7 bases, with 6 bases between them. The V gene's germline CDR1 is WSHSY and CDR2 SAAADI. The length of the CDR3 is 11 residues. CDR3 nucleotides: TGCGCCAGCAGTGATCGGGGTGAAGCTTTCTTT. Residues: CASSDRGEAFF.

The chain employs TRBV7-2 and TRBJ1-5; TRBD1 matches at 10 bases. The CDR3 runs 15 residues. Germline V gene sequence: CDR1 SGHTA, CDR2 FQGNSA. Losses at the gene ends were 5 bases for V and 5 bases for J; bases not matched to a gene: 6. CDR3 nucleotide sequence: TGTGCCAGCAGCCCTCGGGGGACAGGGGATCAGCCCCAGCATTTT. This gives the protein CASSPRGTGDQPQHF.

This sequence joins TRBV7-3 and TRBJ2-3; D is undetermined. Per germline, CDR1 SGHTA and CDR2 FQGTGA. The V end was cut by 3 bases, the J end by 2 bases, with 6 bases between. This CDR3 region has 13 residues. The CDR3 spells CASSFAYTDTQYF. The CDR3 nucleotides read TGTGCCAGCAGCTTTGCCTACACAGATACGCAGTATTTT.

This clone was recorded only once. The V gene is TRBV7-6, the J gene TRBJ1-1; maybe TRBD1 (5 bases). V lost 5 bases and J 5 bases, leaving 15 bases between the germline ends. Germline V CDR1 and CDR2: SGHVS, FNYEAQ. This CDR3 has 14 amino acids. In DNA, the CDR3 is TGTGCCAGCAGCGCGCTCGGGGGTGGGACTGAAGCTTTCTTT. Translation: CASSALGGGTEAFF.

CDR3 nucleotide sequence: TGCGCCAGCAGCCAAGTTACTCAGTCAGCCTACGAGCAGTACTTC. Encoded protein: CASSQVTQSAYEQYF. The chain joins TRBV4-1 to TRBJ2-7; D remains unclear. Germline CDR1 is MGHRA and CDR2 is YSYEKL. V lost 1 base and J lost 2, with 12 bases in between. CDR3 length equals 15 residues.

The rearrangement uses TRBV11-2 and TRBJ1-5, with 7 bases lining up with TRBD1. With V trimmed by 5 bases and J by 3 bases, 13 bases remained unmatched. CDR1 SGHAT and CDR2 FQNNGV come from the germline V gene. The CDR3 extends over 17 amino acids. Written as DNA, the CDR3 is TGTGCCAGCAGCCGTAGTAGAAGGGACAGCTTCAATCAGCCCCAGCATTTT. It specifies CASSRSRRDSFNQPQHF.

The CDR3 spells CASTVTGGDTQYF. The DNA of the CDR3 is TGTGCCAGCACGGTGACGGGAGGGGATACGCAGTATTTT. This chain uses TRBV6-5 with TRBJ2-3, with 8 bases matching TRBD2. The J segment lost 6 bases and the V segment lost 7 bases, leaving 6 bases of the junction unmatched. CDR1 MNHEY and CDR2 SVGAGI come from the germline V gene. The CDR3 runs to 13 residues.

The chain couples TRBV18 to TRBJ1-2; D not certain. The CDR3 has 11 amino acids. V was shortened by 5 bases and J by 1 base, with 2 bases between the two germline ends. Germline values: CDR1 KGHSH, CDR2 LQKENI. This chain's CDR3 is CASSDNYGYTF. CDR3 bases: TGTGCCAGCTCAGATAACTATGGCTACACCTTC.